The rows below give T cell receptor beta chains drawn from one sample of a study of blood T cell repertoires in COVID-19. The assay was immunoSEQ multiplex PCR, and TCRdb's table has in-frame clones only and misses some. The sample records around 63,000 clones, about 89% being singletons. Sequenced input: peripheral blood. Source of these receptors: a man aged 60-69 years with acute or convalescent COVID-19. Both conserved end residues are part of each CDR3.

v_gene	len	j_gene	CDR3aa
TRBV5-1	18	TRBJ2-2	CASSLRTSGGANTGELFF
TRBV30	16	TRBJ1-3	CAWSGGGPASGNTIYF
TRBV7-7	16	TRBJ2-3	CASSLYPGLGTDTQYF
TRBV5-6	15	TRBJ2-7	CASSLQGPLSYEQYF
TRBV27	14	TRBJ2-7	CASSLLSGDYEQYF
TRBV9	16	TRBJ1-2	CASSSSSRDSGLFYTF
TRBV4-2	16	TRBJ1-3	CASSQLMADSGNTIYF
TRBV7-3	14	TRBJ1-2	CASSLTGGQGDRTF
TRBV13	17	TRBJ1-1	CASSSSDRDWETTEAFF
TRBV4-3	14	TRBJ1-2	CASSQEAQGGGYTF
TRBV7-2	17	TRBJ2-3	CASSAGTSGGAVDTQYF
TRBV6-5	15	TRBJ1-5	CASSPGQGRYQPQHF
TRBV15	17	TRBJ1-5	CATSRSRGQGAYQPQHF
TRBV5-1	16	TRBJ2-5	CASSLAGIGVEETQYF
TRBV28	15	TRBJ2-4	CASSFSDEGSDIQYF
TRBV7-2	15	TRBJ1-6	CASSRAGGAGSPLHF
TRBV6-2/TRBV6-3	13	TRBJ1-1	CASSYTGVTEAFF
TRBV11-2	17	TRBJ1-1	CASSFRRGLSINTEAFF
TRBV12-5	18	TRBJ2-5	CASGLPEREGPPKETQYF
TRBV6-2/TRBV6-3	17	TRBJ2-1	CASSYSPLSGVYNEQFF
TRBV6-5	16	TRBJ2-1	CASSSSGTGIYNEQFF
TRBV19	13	TRBJ2-1	CASSMQGAGKQFF
TRBV5-1	23	TRBJ1-4	CASSLASEVSSPEGHATNEKLFF
TRBV11-2	15	TRBJ2-7	CASSLALRGDYEQYF
TRBV5-5	14	TRBJ1-1	CASSFDRGGTEAFF
TRBV23-1	15	TRBJ2-2	CASLYRKPNTGELFF
TRBV3-1/TRBV3-2	14	TRBJ1-2	CASSPGGGGYGYTF
TRBV19	15	TRBJ2-7	CASSLAGTGAVEQYF
TRBV28	15	TRBJ1-5	CASSLSDRDAQPQHF
TRBV5-1	13	TRBJ2-7	CASSPGGAWEQYF
TRBV25-1	15	TRBJ2-2	CASSPRGAHTGELFF
TRBV5-6	15	TRBJ2-7	CASSTQDRGRYEQYF
TRBV9	15	TRBJ1-3	CASSVDPSSGNTIYF
TRBV4-3	16	TRBJ1-2	CASSQTRDRRNYGYTF
TRBV5-4	14	TRBJ1-4	CASSFGGRDEKLFF
TRBV15	13	TRBJ1-5	CATSRDPNQPQHF
TRBV11-2	15	TRBJ1-6	CASSLGVRDSSPLHF
TRBV24-1	12	TRBJ2-2	CAILTDTGELFF
TRBV10-2	15	TRBJ2-5	CASSDSGGVQETQYF
TRBV11-2	14	TRBJ2-5	CASSPTGGKETQYF
TRBV25-1	14	TRBJ2-7	CASGKGAGAYEQYF
TRBV5-1	15	TRBJ1-2	CASSLEGQGARGYTF
TRBV12-3/TRBV12-4	13	TRBJ2-7	CASSLGSSYEQYF
TRBV18	15	TRBJ2-7	CASSPGTGSAHEQYF
TRBV2	13	TRBJ1-2	CASSVGQGYGYTF
TRBV6-5	12	TRBJ1-6	CASRGPDSPLHF
TRBV7-8	14	TRBJ2-1	CASQGAGGQYEQFF
TRBV9	16	TRBJ2-3	CASSVRATIGTDTQYF
TRBV25-1	15	TRBJ1-3	CASSGQGARGNTIYF
TRBV24-1	17	TRBJ2-1	CATSELPRTGAYNEQFF
TRBV5-1	14	TRBJ2-1	CASSLDRTYNEQFF
TRBV5-6	13	TRBJ1-1	CASSAGTEAEAFF
TRBV9	13	TRBJ1-1	CASSAGQNTEAFF
TRBV5-4	16	TRBJ1-2	CASSLRTRTGIYGYTF
TRBV4-1	18	TRBJ2-5	CASSQDVGGGWMLETQYF
TRBV6-5	13	TRBJ1-2	CASKSEGIYGYTF
TRBV10-3	14	TRBJ1-1	CAISESGANTEAFF
TRBV2	13	TRBJ1-5	CASSPGQDQPQHF
TRBV27	15	TRBJ1-1	CASSRQGGHNTEAFF